A single sample is the source of the 31 T cell receptor beta chains below, sequenced in a study of T cell repertoires in cytomegalovirus infection. Their target antigens are unknown. TCRdb reprocessed the reads with MiXCR, giving one entry per CDR3 protein. The sample lists about 310,000 distinct CDR3 sequences, 20% to 30% occurring once. The material was cultured PBMCs, obtained from culture after CMV antigen stimulation. The receptors come from a human donor in good health (CMV status not recorded). Some clones in this sample may be carry-over from other donors' samples.

There are a few counts of this clonotype. V gene TRBV6-2 or TRBV6-3 combines with J gene TRBJ1-5, with D possibly matching TRBD1 (6 bases). The V end was cut by 6 bases, the J end by 0 bases, with 18 bases between. Per the germline V gene, CDR1 is MNHEY and CDR2 is SVGEGT. This CDR3 has 17 amino acids. The CDR3 spells CASRDQRTELSNQPQHF. For the CDR3, the DNA is TGTGCCAGCAGAGACCAGCGGACAGAACTTAGCAATCAGCCCCAGCATTTT.

This clonotype turned up a few times. The chain has TRBV4-1 and TRBJ2-7; weak D call: TRBD1 (5 bases). The CDR3 sequence is 17 residues long. The germline V and J ends were trimmed by 2 bases and 3 bases, with 20 bases remaining between them. Germline V lookup: CDR1 MGHRA, CDR2 YSYEKL. The CDR3 DNA sequence: TGCGCCAGCAGCCAAATTCAGGGTGCCCCAGGGTTCTACGAGCAGTACTTC. It codes for CASSQIQGAPGFYEQYF.

A note on this clonotype: The germline gene is not matched at one end of the junction; a read error may be the cause. The rearrangement joins TRBV4-3 to TRBJ1-5; D is ambiguous. The germline V gene encodes CDR1 LGHNA and CDR2 YSLEER. The CDR3 is 15 residues long. The CDR3 bases are TGCGCCAGCAGCCAAGATGCGACAATAAGGCAGCCCCAGCGTTTT. Its protein product is CASSQDATIRQPQRF.

This clonotype was detected only a few times. The genes are TRBV25-1 and TRBJ1-1; possibly TRBD1 for D (6 bases). V shed 5 bases and J shed 4 bases, with 20 bases lying between them. The length of the CDR3 is 16 residues. From germline, CDR1 is MGHDK and CDR2 SYGVNS. The CDR3 coding sequence is TGTGCCAGCAGTAACGCCGAGGGGGGAGGGGGCACTGAAGCTTTCTTT. Protein: CASSNAEGGGGTEAFF.

This clonotype occurred many times. The J gene is TRBJ2-1, the V gene TRBV7-6, with D perhaps matching TRBD1 or TRBD2 (5 bases each). In germline, CDR1 is SGHVS, CDR2 FNYEAQ. Trimming took 5 bases from V and 7 from J, leaving 18 bases between them. The CDR3 covers 15 residues. The CDR3 is CASSVTLGEWNEQFF. Here the CDR3 DNA reads TGTGCCAGCAGCGTAACCCTGGGGGAGTGGAATGAGCAGTTCTTC. The full variable domain, in which reference TRBV7-6 and TRBJ2-1 provide the parts outside the CDR3, is GAGVSQSPRYKVTKRGQDVALRCDPISGHVSLYWYRQALGQGPEFLTYFNYEAQQDKSGLPNDRFSAERPEGSISTLTIQRTEQRDSAMYRCASSVTLGEWNEQFFGPGTRLTVL.

The chain uses TRBV11-2 and TRBJ2-4; tentative D call: TRBD2 (6 bases). In germline, CDR1 is SGHAT, CDR2 FQNNGV. This CDR3 region has 14 residues. Trimming took 5 bases from V and 7 from J, leaving 15 bases between them. The DNA for the CDR3 is TGTGCCAGCAGCCCCATCGGGAGTGGTAACATTCAGTACTTC. It translates to CASSPIGSGNIQYF.

The sample holds many counts of this clonotype. The V call is TRBV28, the J call TRBJ1-2; 8 bases fit TRBD1. Germline CDR1 and CDR2: MDHEN and SYDVKM. V shed 4 bases and J 3 bases; nucleotides not matched to a gene: 13. The CDR3 contains 17 residues. The CDR3 DNA sequence: TGTGCCAGCAGTTCGCCCGGGACAGGAACGAGCGACTATGGCTACACCTTC. The encoded protein is CASSSPGTGTSDYGYTF.

The V gene is TRBV5-1, the J gene TRBJ2-1, with TRBD1 matching 9 bases. The V gene end was trimmed by 2 bases and the J gene end by 5 bases; junction bases not matched to a gene: 5. Germline CDR1 is SGHRS and CDR2 is YFSETQ. This CDR3 region has 15 residues. CDR3 residues: CASSLGQGPDNEQFF. CDR3 in DNA: TGCGCCAGCAGCTTAGGACAGGGGCCCGACAATGAGCAGTTCTTC. The full variable domain, in which reference TRBV5-1 and TRBJ2-1 provide the parts outside the CDR3, is KAGVTQTPRYLIKTRGQQVTLSCSPISGHRSVSWYQQTPGQGLQFLFEYFSETQRNKGNFPGRFSGRQFSNSRSEMNVSTLELGDSALYLCASSLGQGPDNEQFFGPGTRLTVL.

This chain uses TRBV20-1 with TRBJ2-1; 10 bases are shared with TRBD2. The J segment lost 7 bases and the V segment lost 1 base, leaving 13 bases of the junction unmatched. Germline lookup yields CDR1 DFQATT and CDR2 SNEGSKA (reference sequence). The CDR3 runs 17 residues. The CDR3 here is CSARVSGRPFLRNEQFF. In DNA form, the CDR3 reads TGCAGTGCTAGAGTTAGCGGGAGGCCGTTTTTGAGGAATGAGCAGTTCTTC.

This clonotype was picked up one time. This chain uses TRBV18 with TRBJ2-3; D call uncertain. V lost 1 base to trimming and J lost 0 bases, with 14 bases between them. The CDR3 totals 17 residues. CDR1 KGHSH and CDR2 LQKENI come from the germline V gene. The DNA of the CDR3 is TGTGCCAGCTCACCACTGCGACAAACCACTAGCACAGATACGCAGTATTTT. It specifies CASSPLRQTTSTDTQYF.

This clonotype was counted between two and nine times. The V gene is TRBV7-2, the J gene TRBJ2-7; D is unclear. The V and J ends lost 5 bases and 6 bases respectively, with 20 bases between them. The germline V gene encodes CDR1 SGHTA and CDR2 FQGNSA. The length of the CDR3 is 15 residues. The CDR3 DNA reads as TGTGCCAGCAGCCTTATAACTTCAGGCTCTAGCGAGCAGTACTTC. Protein sequence: CASSLITSGSSEQYF.

V and J are TRBV7-2 and TRBJ1-5; D gene unclear. Deletions cut 10 bases from V and 0 bases from J, with 16 bases between. CDR3 length: 15 residues. The germline V gene encodes CDR1 SGHTA and CDR2 FQGNSA. The DNA of the CDR3 is TGTGCCACTCAGCGCGACCTCAATAGCAATCAGCCCCAGCATTTT. This sequence encodes CATQRDLNSNQPQHF.

This clonotype was seen many times. The chain is built from TRBV7-2 and TRBJ2-7; 13 bases fit TRBD2. V shed 1 base, J shed 6 bases, and the junction held 6 bases outside the gene matches. The CDR3 extends over 16 amino acids. Germline assignment: CDR1 SGHTA and CDR2 FQGNSA. The CDR3 reads CASSLGSRLAGGEQYF. In nucleotides, the CDR3 is TGTGCCAGCAGCTTAGGGTCGCGACTAGCGGGAGGCGAGCAGTACTTC.

CDR3: CASREDRVNQPQHF. CDR3 nucleotides: TGTGCCAGCAGAGAGGACAGGGTCAATCAGCCCCAGCATTTT. The chain has TRBV27 and TRBJ1-5, with 8 bases that match TRBD1. The V segment lost 6 bases and the J segment 3 bases; nucleotides outside the gene matches: 4. The CDR3 runs 14 residues. Germline V gene sequence: CDR1 MNHEY, CDR2 SMNVEV (reference sequence).

This clonotype turned up a few times. This chain connects TRBV2 to TRBJ2-7, with D maybe TRBD2 (5 bases). Trimming pared 5 bases from V and 7 bases from J, leaving 12 bases between. The CDR3 consists of 12 residues. Germline CDR1 and CDR2: SNHLY and FYNNEI. CDR3 amino acids: CASSTSSGEQYF. DNA of the CDR3: TGTGCCAGCAGTACCAGTTCGGGGGAGCAGTACTTC.

The chain has TRBV7-4 and TRBJ2-3; 12 nucleotides match TRBD1. V lost 4 bases and J lost 4; bases outside the gene matches: 9. The CDR3 is 17 residues long. The germline V gene encodes CDR1 SGHVT and CDR2 SQSDAQ. Here the CDR3 reads CASSSPWGQGASDTQYF. In DNA, the CDR3 is TGTGCCAGCAGCTCCCCTTGGGGACAGGGGGCTTCAGATACGCAGTATTTT.

The gene calls are TRBV11-2 and TRBJ2-5, with 10 bases that match TRBD2. In germline, CDR1 is SGHAT, CDR2 FQNNGV. The CDR3 covers 15 residues. V lost 4 bases, J lost 5 bases, and 7 bases stayed unmatched. The CDR3 region has the DNA TGTGCCAGCAGCTATCCTAGCGGGAGAGGGGAGACCCAGTACTTC. It encodes CASSYPSGRGETQYF.

The chain recombines TRBV11-2 with TRBJ2-3; maybe TRBD1 (6 bases). CDR1 is SGHAT and CDR2 is FQNNGV in the germline V gene. The CDR3 contains 16 residues. With 1 base removed from V and 3 bases from J, the gap between germline ends came to 14 bases. CDR3 nucleotides: TGTGCCAGCAGCTTAGTTCGGGGAACAGGGACAGATACGCAGTATTTT. As protein: CASSLVRGTGTDTQYF.

This clonotype was detected many times. The J gene is TRBJ1-1, the V gene TRBV7-8, with D possibly TRBD1 on 6 matching bases. This CDR3 region has 14 residues. The germline V gene encodes CDR1 SGHVS and CDR2 FQNEAQ. V was pared by 5 bases and J by 5 bases, with 15 bases between. The CDR3 DNA reads as TGTGCCAGCAGCCATGGAGGGGGGGGAACTGAAGCTTTCTTT. This translates into CASSHGGGGTEAFF.

About this clonotype itself: A read error may be the cause here, since a much bigger clone is one base away. The chain employs TRBV7-8 and TRBJ2-1; 8 nucleotides line up with TRBD2. Germline values: CDR1 SGHVS, CDR2 FQNEAQ. The CDR3 extends over 15 amino acids. V was pared by 2 bases and J by 7 bases, with 7 bases of the junction left unmatched. The DNA for the CDR3 is TGTGCCAGCAGCTTACAGGGACTAGTGGGGAATGAGCAGTTCTTC. Translating gives CASSLQGLVGNEQFF.

This clonotype was counted only a few times. The chain's CDR3 is CASSLLAGLSDTQYF. CDR3 nucleotide sequence: TGTGCCAGCAGTTTACTAGCGGGATTATCGGATACGCAGTATTTT. The genes are TRBV28 and TRBJ2-3; 9 bases are a match to TRBD2. Germline V gives CDR1 MDHEN, CDR2 SYDVKM. CDR3 length: 15 amino acids. V lost 2 bases, J lost 6 bases, and 6 bases stayed unmatched.

This clonotype was detected a few times. This CDR3 is CAWSAGQGVNYGYTF. In DNA form, the CDR3 reads TGTGCCTGGAGTGCTGGACAGGGGGTTAACTATGGCTACACCTTC. The chain has TRBV30 and TRBJ1-2; TRBD1 matches at 10 bases. The CDR3 has 15 amino acids. V was pared by 1 base and J by 1 base, with 3 bases of the junction left unmatched. Germline CDR1 is GTSNPN and CDR2 is SVGIG (reference sequence). The full variable domain, in which reference TRBV30 and TRBJ1-2 provide the parts outside the CDR3, is SQTIHQWPATLVQPVGSPLSLECTVEGTSNPNLYWYRQAAGRGLQLLFYSVGIGQISSEVPQNLSASRPQDRQFILSSKKLLLSDSGFYLCAWSAGQGVNYGYTFGSGTRLTVV.

This clonotype was counted a few times. V and J are TRBV2 and TRBJ2-7, with TRBD2 as a possible D gene (5 bases). The germline V gene has CDR1 SNHLY and CDR2 FYNNEI. This CDR3 is 13 amino acids long. The germline V and J ends were trimmed by 7 bases and 7 bases, with 17 bases remaining between them. The CDR3 nucleotides are TGTGCCAGCAACCCTCGGAGGTTCGGGGAGCAGTACTTC. It specifies CASNPRRFGEQYF.

Only a few counts were recorded for this clonotype. The chain couples TRBV12-3 or TRBV12-4 to TRBJ2-3, with no clear D. V lost 5 bases to trimming and J lost 4 bases, with 10 bases between them. The CDR3 extends over 13 amino acids. CDR3 in DNA: TGTGCCAGCAGTCCCCTGCGCCCAGATACGCAGTATTTT. Encoded protein: CASSPLRPDTQYF.

The table lists this clonotype with a few counts. The V gene is TRBV24-1, the J gene TRBJ2-5; D not certain. Looked up from germline, CDR1 is KGHDR and CDR2 is SFDVKD. There are 15 residues in the CDR3. The ends were cut back, 8 bases at V and 5 bases at J, with 20 bases in the middle. CDR3 sequence (DNA): TGTGCCACCAAATCTGGTGCTCTCCAAGGGGAGACCCAGTACTTC. Amino acids: CATKSGALQGETQYF.

The table lists this clonotype with many counts. The rearrangement links TRBV7-2 to TRBJ2-1; D call uncertain. This CDR3 has 13 amino acids. V was shortened by 5 bases and J by 3 bases, with 8 bases between the two germline ends. Germline V CDR1 and CDR2: SGHTA, FQGNSA. CDR3 sequence reads: CASSPTVYNEQFF. For the CDR3, the DNA is TGTGCCAGCAGCCCGACGGTCTACAATGAGCAGTTCTTC.

The chain's CDR3 is CSATTGTSYEQYF. For the CDR3, the DNA is TGCAGTGCAACCACCGGGACCTCCTACGAGCAGTACTTC. V and J are TRBV20-1 and TRBJ2-7; D is tentatively TRBD1 or TRBD2 (5 bases each). Trimming cost V 6 bases and J 0 bases, with 12 bases left between them. The CDR3 consists of 13 residues. CDR1 and CDR2 (germline): DFQATT, SNEGSKA (reference sequence).

The chain is built from TRBV2 and TRBJ2-3; 7 nucleotides align to TRBD2. CDR3 size: 17 residues. Germline CDR1 SNHLY, CDR2 FYNNEI. Trimming cost V 6 bases and J 0 bases; bases outside gene matches: 12. CDR3 region: CASSRQLAITSTDTQYF. The CDR3 DNA follows: TGTGCCAGCAGCCGTCAACTAGCGATAACTAGCACAGATACGCAGTATTTT.

CDR3 protein: CASSSWLGGNTEAFF. The CDR3 nucleotides are TGTGCCAGCAGCTCCTGGCTTGGGGGTAACACTGAAGCTTTCTTT. The rearrangement joins TRBV7-2 to TRBJ1-1, with a tentative D call TRBD1 (5 bases). CDR1 is SGHTA, CDR2 FQGNSA, per germline. V lost 4 bases and J lost 2, with 14 bases in between. This CDR3 contains 15 residues.

This clonotype was seen more than once but under ten times. The V and J genes are TRBV7-2 and TRBJ1-2, with D perhaps matching TRBD1 (5 bases). The CDR3 runs to 15 residues. Germline-derived CDR1 and CDR2 are SGHTA and FQGNSA. V dropped 3 bases and J dropped 2 bases, with 13 bases sitting between them. The chain's CDR3 is CASSLSSGTNYGYTF. In nucleotides, the CDR3 is TGTGCCAGCAGCTTGTCTTCGGGGACGAACTATGGCTACACCTTC.

The genes are TRBV5-1 and TRBJ1-2; TRBD1 is a possible D gene (6 bases). Per the germline V gene, CDR1 is SGHRS and CDR2 is YFSETQ. The length of the CDR3 is 14 residues. V dropped 4 bases and J dropped 7 bases, with 17 bases sitting between them. CDR3 amino acids: CASSPEVRGRGYTF. The DNA for the CDR3 is TGCGCCAGCAGCCCGGAAGTCAGGGGTCGTGGCTACACCTTC.